Reported below is one TCR beta chain. These data come from a study of blood T cell repertoires in COVID-19. Study summary: Researchers got acute and convalescent COVID-19 samples from the United States, Italy and Spain. Sources were T cells, B-cell-depleted T cells, or PBMCs; the material itself was cDNA or gDNA.

In the study's own analysis: Estimates of nucleated cell counts were drawn from the amplification of reference gene primers. The data were produced by immunoSEQ multiplex PCR, yet TCRdb's version contains in-frame clones alone and is incomplete. V and J calls and clone size are copied from that table; D and trimming were computed from the DNA. Of around 250,000 clones in the sample, around 80% were seen once. Germline V gives CDR1 MNHEY, CDR2 SMNVEV (reference sequence). The CDR3 contains 15 residues. V lost 5 bases, J lost 7 bases, and 18 bases lay in between. The receptor's source is a woman of 80 years or more with acute or convalescent COVID-19. The chain has TRBV27 and TRBJ1-5; weak D call: TRBD1 (6 bases). The source material was peripheral blood. The CDR3 DNA is TGTGCCAGCAGTCCCACTACAGGGACGTGGCAGCCCCAGCATTTT. This encodes CASSPTTGTWQPQHF.